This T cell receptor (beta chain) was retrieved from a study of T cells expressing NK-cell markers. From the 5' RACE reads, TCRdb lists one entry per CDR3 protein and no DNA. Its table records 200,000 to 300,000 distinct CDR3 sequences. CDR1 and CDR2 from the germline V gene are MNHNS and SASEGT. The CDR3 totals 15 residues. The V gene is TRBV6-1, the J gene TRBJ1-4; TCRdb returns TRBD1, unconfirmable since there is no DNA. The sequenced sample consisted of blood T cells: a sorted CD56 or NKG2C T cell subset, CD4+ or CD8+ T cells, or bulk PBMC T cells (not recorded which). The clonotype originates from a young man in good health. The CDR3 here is CASSPTSGGNEKLFF.